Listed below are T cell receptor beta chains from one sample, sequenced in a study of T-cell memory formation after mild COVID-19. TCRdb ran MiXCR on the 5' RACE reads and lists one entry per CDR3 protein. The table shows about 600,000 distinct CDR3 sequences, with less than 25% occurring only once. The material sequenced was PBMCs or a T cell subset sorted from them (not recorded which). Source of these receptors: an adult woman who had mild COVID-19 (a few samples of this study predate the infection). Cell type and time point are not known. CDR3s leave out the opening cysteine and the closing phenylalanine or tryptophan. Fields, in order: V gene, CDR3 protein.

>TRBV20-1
SAHPRLAPYNEQF
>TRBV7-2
ASSKTSGSSYNEQF
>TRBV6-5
ATNGDRVDTDTQY
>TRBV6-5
ASSYGGESNQPQH
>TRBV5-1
ASSRGRGQETQY
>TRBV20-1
SARAPNGAAYEQY
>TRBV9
ASSPRLATDTQY
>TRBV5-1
ASSLAGTGGSYEQY
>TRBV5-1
ASSRSGSATDTQY
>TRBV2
ASSDSGGQNQPQH
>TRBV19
ASSPWGGGLAGENNEQF
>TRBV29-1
SAGQGVYEQY
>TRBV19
ASMDGQGVAEQY
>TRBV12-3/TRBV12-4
ASSFSDEAF
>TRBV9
ASSVEPSSYNEQF
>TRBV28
ASSSLARRDRDVNYEQY
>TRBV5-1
ASSLEVTSYEQY
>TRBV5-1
ASSLRDNSPLH
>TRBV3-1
ASSQVRGSTEAF
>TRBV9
ASSVGLAGRETQY
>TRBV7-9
ASSPPGTGNTGELF
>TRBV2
ASSSRLAGVADTQY
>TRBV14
ASRPTGLRNTGELF
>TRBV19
ASSMVPTSGGIY
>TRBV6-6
ASSTGGTPSSYEQY
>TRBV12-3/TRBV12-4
ASSPSFNLQGAWGYT
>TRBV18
ASSPPGPRNEQF
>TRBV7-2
ASSSGPQSNQPQH
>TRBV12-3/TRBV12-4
ASSTGSGTDTQY
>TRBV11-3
ASSLDTSGSFLYNEQF
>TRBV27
ASSLHGTHTFGTF
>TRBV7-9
ASSLEDGIRVYNEQF
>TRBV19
ASSHSGQIYGYT
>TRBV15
ATSRDRGNSNQPQH
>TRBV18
ASSPPAANEQF
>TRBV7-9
ASSLGEDGGYEQY
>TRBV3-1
ASRKGELGGYT
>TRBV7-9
ASSFYEPTNSPLH
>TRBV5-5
ASSLAVPSWGSSYNEQF
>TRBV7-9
ASSAKSLGVNEQF
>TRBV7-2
ASSLVQPRQFSGNTIY
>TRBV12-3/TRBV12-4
ASSLAGGLGELF
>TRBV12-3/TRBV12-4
ASSFSSPFSTDTQY
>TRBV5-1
ASSSQEYEGRTEAF
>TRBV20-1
SAREWTSGRTDTQY
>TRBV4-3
ASSQAGTVLYGYT
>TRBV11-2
ASSPSHGNQPQH
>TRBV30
AWSVQGGTGELF
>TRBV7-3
ASSFTGGSGDTQY
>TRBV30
AWSVQGIAF